A single sample gave rise to the 14 T cell receptor beta chains below, sequenced in a study of shared clonotypes between healthy human individuals. Generated by immunoSEQ multiplex PCR, the TCRdb table keeps only in-frame clones and is missing some. Of about 500,000 clones listed, roughly three quarters are singletons. Sequenced sample: PBMCs. The source of these receptors is a woman aged 35 to 49 in good health. Some clones in this sample may be carry-over from other donors' samples.

The sample holds one count of this clone. Other DNA sequences within the sample encode an identical CDR3. The rearrangement joins TRBV18 to TRBJ2-5; TRBD1 might be the D (5 bases). Trimming left V 2 bases short and J 3 bases short, with 7 bases between. CDR3 length equals 13 residues. Germline lookup yields CDR1 KGHSH and CDR2 LQKENI. The CDR3 coding sequence is TGTGCCAGCTCACCATCAGGGAAAGAGACCCAGTACTTC. It encodes CASSPSGKETQYF.

This chain uses TRBV4-1 with TRBJ2-7, with D unclear. Between the trimmed V and J ends, which lost 0 bases and 3 bases, there was a span of 12 bases. The CDR3 contains 15 residues. CDR1 is MGHRA, CDR2 YSYEKL, per germline. The DNA of the CDR3 is TGCGCCAGCAGCCAAGATACACAGCGCGGCTACGAGCAGTACTTC. It specifies CASSQDTQRGYEQYF.

This chain joins TRBV28 and TRBJ1-3; 11 bases fit TRBD1. CDR1 is MDHEN and CDR2 is SYDVKM in the germline V gene. The V and J ends lost 8 bases and 4 bases, in that order; junction bases with no gene match: 7. This CDR3 is 15 amino acids long. CDR3 coding DNA: TGTGCCAGCGGGACAGGGGGATCGGGGGGAAACACCATATATTTT. Its translation is CASGTGGSGGNTIYF.

Remarks on this clone: This CDR3 is also generated by other DNA sequences in the sample. The chain has TRBV18 and TRBJ2-7, with TRBD1 matching 7 bases. Looked up from germline, CDR1 is KGHSH and CDR2 is LQKENI. This CDR3 has 14 amino acids. The V gene end was trimmed by 2 bases and the J gene end by 2 bases; junction bases not matched to a gene: 3. The chain's CDR3 is CASSPGQAPYEQYF. The CDR3 nucleotides read TGTGCCAGCTCACCAGGACAGGCTCCCTACGAGCAGTACTTC.

This chain connects TRBV4-3 to TRBJ1-2; TRBD1 matches 9 bases. Germline V lookup: CDR1 LGHNA, CDR2 YSLEER. J lost 2 bases, V lost 2 bases, and 3 bases had no gene match. The CDR3 totals 15 residues. Here the CDR3 DNA reads TGCGCCAGCAGCCAATACGGACAGGGGAACTATGGCTACACCTTC. Translating it yields CASSQYGQGNYGYTF.

In its sample, this clone was seen a few times. This CDR3 is also generated by other DNA sequences in the sample. The chain uses TRBV19 and TRBJ1-5; perhaps TRBD1 as D (5 bases). The germline CDR1 and CDR2 sequences are LNHDA and SQIVND (reference sequence). Trimming stripped 5 bases from V and 6 bases from J, with 17 bases between. The CDR3 has 15 residues. The CDR3 coding sequence is TGTGCCAGTAGTGCGACCCCAGGGCAGTCTCAGCCCCAGCATTTT. This sequence encodes CASSATPGQSQPQHF.

The chain carries TRBV6-4 and TRBJ2-5, with D perhaps matching TRBD2 (6 bases). Trimming left V 8 bases short and J 4 bases short, with 23 bases between. The length of the CDR3 is 16 residues. Per the germline V gene, CDR1 is MRHNA and CDR2 is SNTAGT. In DNA form, the CDR3 reads TGTGCCAGCCGGCTCCCTCATCCAGGGAGGCGAGAGACCCAGTACTTC. It codes for CASRLPHPGRRETQYF.

This chain connects TRBV18 to TRBJ2-1, with D maybe TRBD1 (5 bases). V gave up 4 bases and J gave up 6 bases, with 7 bases separating them. The CDR3 sequence is 12 residues long. CDR1 and CDR2 (germline): KGHSH, LQKENI. The CDR3 DNA sequence: TGTGCCAGCTCACGGACACCCAATGAGCAGTTCTTC. Its translation is CASSRTPNEQFF.

This clone showed up just a few times. This sequence joins TRBV5-1 and TRBJ2-7; D is perhaps TRBD2 (6 bases). Between the trimmed V and J ends, which lost 0 bases and 4 bases, there was a span of 11 bases. Germline V lookup: CDR1 SGHRS, CDR2 YFSETQ. CDR3 length: 14 amino acids. CDR3 DNA sequence: TGCGCCAGCAGCTTGGCCAATGCGGGATACGAGCAGTACTTC. Amino acid sequence: CASSLANAGYEQYF.

This clone was detected only a few times. Other DNA sequences within the sample encode an identical CDR3. DNA of the CDR3: TGTGCCAGCTCACCCGGAACTAATGAAAAACTGTTTTTT. Translation: CASSPGTNEKLFF. V gene TRBV18 combines with J gene TRBJ1-4; D call uncertain. CDR3 length: 13 amino acids. Between the trimmed V and J ends, which lost 3 bases and 1 base, there was a span of 3 bases. The germline V gene encodes CDR1 KGHSH and CDR2 LQKENI.

The chain has TRBV19 and TRBJ1-2; tentatively, D is TRBD1 (5 bases). With 3 bases removed from V and 8 bases from J, the gap between germline ends came to 19 bases. CDR1 LNHDA and CDR2 SQIVND come from the germline V gene (reference sequence). There are 15 residues in the CDR3. This CDR3 reads CASSMRGLSMWGYTF. CDR3 in DNA: TGTGCCAGTAGTATGCGGGGCCTCTCGATGTGGGGCTACACCTTC.

On this clone itself: Given a much more abundant clone one base away, this may be a read error. The V call is TRBV19, the J call TRBJ2-7; 9 bases match TRBD1. V was clipped by 5 bases and J by 7 bases; unmatched bases: 15. Germline-derived CDR1 and CDR2 are LNHDA and SQIVND (reference sequence). The CDR3 contains 16 residues. CDR3 residues: CASSPGDRAIPGEQYF. CDR3 nucleotide sequence: TGTGCCAGTAGTCCTGGGGACAGGGCGATCCCGGGGGAGCAGTACTTC.

This chain connects TRBV7-3 to TRBJ2-2, with D tentatively TRBD1 or TRBD2 (6 bases each). Germline V gene sequence: CDR1 SGHTA, CDR2 FQGTGA. CDR3 length: 16 residues. The V gene lost 5 bases and the J gene lost 0 bases, with 13 bases spanning the gap. The CDR3 reads CASSQSRGPNTGELFF. CDR3 coding DNA: TGTGCCAGCAGCCAGAGTCGGGGGCCGAACACCGGGGAGCTGTTTTTT.

The chain links TRBV9 to TRBJ2-1; 9 bases line up with TRBD2. Unmatched junction bases numbered 4, after V lost 5 bases and J lost 1 base. CDR1 is SGDLS, CDR2 YYNGEE, per germline. The length of the CDR3 is 15 residues. CDR3 in amino acids: CASSIAGESYNEQFF. The DNA of the CDR3 is TGTGCCAGCAGTATAGCGGGGGAATCCTACAATGAGCAGTTCTTC. Full variable domain (missing parts from reference TRBV9 and TRBJ2-1): DSGVTQTPKHLITATGQRVTLRCSPRSGDLSVYWYQQSLDQGLQFLIQYYNGEERAKGNILERFSAQQFPDLHSELNLSSLELGDSALYFCASSIAGESYNEQFFGPGTRLTVL.